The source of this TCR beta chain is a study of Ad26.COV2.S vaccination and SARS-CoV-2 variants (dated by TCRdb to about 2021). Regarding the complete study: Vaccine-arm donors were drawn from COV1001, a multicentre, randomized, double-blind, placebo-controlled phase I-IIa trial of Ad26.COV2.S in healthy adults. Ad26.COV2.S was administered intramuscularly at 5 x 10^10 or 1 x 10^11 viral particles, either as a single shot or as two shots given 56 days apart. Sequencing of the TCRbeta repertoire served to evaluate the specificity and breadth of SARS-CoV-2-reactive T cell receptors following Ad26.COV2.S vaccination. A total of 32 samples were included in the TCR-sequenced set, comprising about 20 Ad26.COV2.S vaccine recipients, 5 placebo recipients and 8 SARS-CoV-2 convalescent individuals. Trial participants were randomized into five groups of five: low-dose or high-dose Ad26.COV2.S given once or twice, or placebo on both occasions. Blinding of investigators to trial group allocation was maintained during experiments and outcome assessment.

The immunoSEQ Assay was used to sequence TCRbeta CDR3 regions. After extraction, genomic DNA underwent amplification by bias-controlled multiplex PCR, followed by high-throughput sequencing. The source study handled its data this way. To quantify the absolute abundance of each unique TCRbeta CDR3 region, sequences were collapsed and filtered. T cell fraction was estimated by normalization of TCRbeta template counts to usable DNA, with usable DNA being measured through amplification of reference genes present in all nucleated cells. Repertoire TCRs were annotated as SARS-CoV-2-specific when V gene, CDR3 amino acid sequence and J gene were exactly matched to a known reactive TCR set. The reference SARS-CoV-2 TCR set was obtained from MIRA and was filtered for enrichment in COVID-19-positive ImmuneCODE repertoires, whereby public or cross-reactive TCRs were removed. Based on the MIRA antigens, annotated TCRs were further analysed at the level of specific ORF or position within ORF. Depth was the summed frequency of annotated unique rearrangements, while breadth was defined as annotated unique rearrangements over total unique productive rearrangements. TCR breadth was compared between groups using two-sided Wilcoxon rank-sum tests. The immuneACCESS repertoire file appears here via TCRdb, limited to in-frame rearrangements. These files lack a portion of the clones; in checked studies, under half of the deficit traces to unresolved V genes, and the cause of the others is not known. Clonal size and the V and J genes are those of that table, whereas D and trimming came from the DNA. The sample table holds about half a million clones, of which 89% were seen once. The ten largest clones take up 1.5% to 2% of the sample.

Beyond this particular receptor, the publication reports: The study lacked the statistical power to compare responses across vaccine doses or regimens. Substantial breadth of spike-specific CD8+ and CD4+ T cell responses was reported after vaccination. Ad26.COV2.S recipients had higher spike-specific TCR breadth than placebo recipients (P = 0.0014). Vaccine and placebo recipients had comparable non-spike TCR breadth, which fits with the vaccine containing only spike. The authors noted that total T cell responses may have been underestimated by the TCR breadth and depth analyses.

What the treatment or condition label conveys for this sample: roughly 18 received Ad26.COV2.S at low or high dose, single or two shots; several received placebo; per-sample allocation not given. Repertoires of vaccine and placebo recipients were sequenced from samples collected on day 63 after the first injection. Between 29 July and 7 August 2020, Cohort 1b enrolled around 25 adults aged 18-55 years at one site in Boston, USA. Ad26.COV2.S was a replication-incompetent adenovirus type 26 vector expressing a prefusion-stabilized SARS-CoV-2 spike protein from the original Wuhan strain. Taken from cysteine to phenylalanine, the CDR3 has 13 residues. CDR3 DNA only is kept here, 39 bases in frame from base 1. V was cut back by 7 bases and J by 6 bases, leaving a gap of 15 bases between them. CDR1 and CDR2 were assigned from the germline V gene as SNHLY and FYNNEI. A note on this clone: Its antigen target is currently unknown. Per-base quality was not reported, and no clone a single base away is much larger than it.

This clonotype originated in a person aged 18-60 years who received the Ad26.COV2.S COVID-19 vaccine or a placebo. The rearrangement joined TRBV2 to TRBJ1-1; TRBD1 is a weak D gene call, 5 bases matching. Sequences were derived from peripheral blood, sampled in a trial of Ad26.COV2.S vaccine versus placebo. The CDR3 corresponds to CASTLGRGPEAFF. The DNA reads TGTGCCAGCACACTGGGGAGGGGCCCTGAAGCTTTCTTT. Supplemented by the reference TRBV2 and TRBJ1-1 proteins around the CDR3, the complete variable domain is EPEVTQTPSHQVTQMGQEVILRCVPISNHLYFYWYRQILGQKVEFLVSFYNNEISEKSEIFDDQFSVERPDGSNFTLKIRSTKLEDSAMYFCASTLGRGPEAFFGQGTRLTVV.